The 9 T cell receptor beta chains listed next were all sequenced from one sample in a study of T cell responses to AZD1222 COVID-19 vaccine (dated by TCRdb to the early 2020s). Library preparation employed the immunoSEQ multiplex PCR assay. Sourced from immuneACCESS, this table was stored by TCRdb with only in-frame sequences that have V and J called. A share of the clones is absent; for the studies checked, an unresolved V gene accounts for under half, and the remainder has no known explanation. Here the sample has under 150,000 clones; under 95% occur a single time. About 3% of the sample is in the top ten clones. The time point label, read with the paper, signifies: baseline before first vaccination. Sequenced material: peripheral blood, taken on day 0 of AZD1222 vaccination. Receptors originate from an adult in good health.

The chain combines TRBV6-5 with TRBJ2-7, with 9 bases aligning to TRBD1. The CDR3 runs to 16 residues. The germline gives CDR1 MNHEY, CDR2 SVGAGI. With V trimmed by 3 bases and J by 4 bases, 10 bases remained unmatched. Here the CDR3 DNA reads TGTGCCAGCAGTTATTCCACCGGGACAGGGACTTACGAGCAGTACTTC. It specifies CASSYSTGTGTYEQYF.

V is TRBV4-3 and J is TRBJ2-1; D unresolved. Germline lookup yields CDR1 LGHNA and CDR2 YSLEER. This CDR3 is built from 14 residues. The V end lost 0 bases, the J end lost 4 bases, and 7 bases lay between the germline ends. The CDR3 region has the DNA TGCGCCAGCAGCCAAGATAACGGGTACAATGAGCAGTTCTTC. Protein product: CASSQDNGYNEQFF.

The chain recombines TRBV28 with TRBJ2-7, with D possibly TRBD2 on 6 matching bases. This CDR3 contains 17 residues. The germline gives CDR1 MDHEN, CDR2 SYDVKM. The V end was cut by 6 bases, the J end by 1 base, with 22 bases between. The CDR3 DNA reads TGTGCCAGCAGGTCCGGACTACCGGGCGGGCGGTCCTACGAGCAGTACTTC. Amino acid sequence: CASRSGLPGGRSYEQYF.

The chain employs TRBV19 and TRBJ1-5, with a possible D match to TRBD1 (5 bases). The CDR3 is 13 residues long. Germline V gene sequence: CDR1 LNHDA, CDR2 SQIVND (reference sequence). Deletions cut 10 bases from V and 4 bases from J, with 14 bases between. The CDR3 spells CATQGPGNQPQHF. The CDR3 nucleotides are TGTGCCACCCAGGGACCGGGTAATCAGCCCCAGCATTTT. Looking up the rest from reference TRBV19 and TRBJ1-5 gives the full variable domain: DGGITQSPKYLFRKEGQNVTLSCEQNLNHDAMYWYRQDPGQGLRLIYYSQIVNDFQKGDIAEGYSVSREKKESFPLTVTSAQKNPTAFYLCATQGPGNQPQHFGDGTRLSIL.

V usage is TRBV27 and J usage is TRBJ2-7; maybe TRBD1 (6 bases). Germline CDR1 is MNHEY and CDR2 is SMNVEV (reference sequence). CDR3 length: 13 residues. V was shortened by 2 bases and J by 7 bases, with 12 bases between the two germline ends. CDR3 nucleotides: TGTGCCAGCAGTTTACGAGGGGGAAGGGAGCAGTACTTC. It translates to CASSLRGGREQYF.

The chain has TRBV28 and TRBJ2-3; TRBD2 agrees at 10 bases. CDR1 and CDR2 (germline): MDHEN, SYDVKM. V shed 6 bases, J shed 0 bases, and the junction held 15 bases outside the gene matches. There are 19 residues in the CDR3. The CDR3 coding sequence is TGTGCCAGCAGCTCGCGGACTAGCGGAACACTTACTAGCACAGATACGCAGTATTTT. It translates to CASSSRTSGTLTSTDTQYF. Full variable domain (missing parts from reference TRBV28 and TRBJ2-3): DVKVTQSSRYLVKRTGEKVFLECVQDMDHENMFWYRQDPGLGLRLIYFSYDVKMKEKGDIPEGYSVSREKKERFSLILESASTNQTSMYLCASSSRTSGTLTSTDTQYFGPGTRLTVL.

The rearrangement joins TRBV10-2 to TRBJ1-6; D is unclear. Germline values: CDR1 WSHSY, CDR2 SAAADI. The length of the CDR3 is 13 residues. V was clipped by 5 bases and J by 8 bases, with 10 bases between them. The CDR3 DNA reads TGCGCCAGCAGTCCCGGTCGGCATTCACCCCTCCACTTT. This translates into CASSPGRHSPLHF.

The rearrangement links TRBV29-1 to TRBJ1-1; no definite D call. V was shortened by 7 bases and J by 0 bases, with 3 bases between the two germline ends. The V gene's germline CDR1 is SQVTM and CDR2 ANQGSEA. The CDR3 runs 10 residues. CDR3 amino acids: CSALNTEAFF. CDR3 DNA: TGCAGCGCCCTGAACACTGAAGCTTTCTTT. Complete variable domain (other parts from reference TRBV29-1 and TRBJ1-1): SAVISQKPSRDICQRGTSLTIQCQVDSQVTMMFWYRQQPGQSLTLIATANQGSEATYESGFVIDKFPISRPNLTFSTLTVSNMSPEDSSIYLCSALNTEAFFGQGTRLTVV.

The gene calls are TRBV7-3 and TRBJ2-6; D might be TRBD1 (7 bases). Trimming stripped 5 bases from V and 8 bases from J, with 13 bases between. CDR1 and CDR2 (germline): SGHTA, FQGTGA. The CDR3 loop spans 14 amino acids. This chain's CDR3 is CASSTRGAPNVLTF. DNA of the CDR3: TGTGCCAGCAGCACCAGGGGGGCCCCCAACGTCCTGACTTTC.